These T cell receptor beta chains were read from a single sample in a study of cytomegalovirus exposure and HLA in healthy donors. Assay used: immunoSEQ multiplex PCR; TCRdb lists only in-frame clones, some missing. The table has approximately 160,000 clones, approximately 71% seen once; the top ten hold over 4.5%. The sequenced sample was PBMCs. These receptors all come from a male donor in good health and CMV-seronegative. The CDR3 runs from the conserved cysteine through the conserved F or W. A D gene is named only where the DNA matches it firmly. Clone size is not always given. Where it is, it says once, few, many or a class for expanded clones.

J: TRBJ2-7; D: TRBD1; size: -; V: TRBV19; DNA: TGTGCCAGTAGTTCTCCTTGGACAGGGTCCCACGAGCAGTACTTC; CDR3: CASSSPWTGSHEQYF
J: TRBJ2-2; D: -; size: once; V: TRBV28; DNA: TGTGCCAGCAGTTTGGGGCGTTCGAACACCGGGGAGCTGTTTTTT; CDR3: CASSLGRSNTGELFF
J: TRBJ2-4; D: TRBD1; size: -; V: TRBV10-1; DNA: TGCGCCAGCAATGCCCCGGGACAGGGGCTAGCCAAAAACATTCAGTACTTC; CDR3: CASNAPGQGLAKNIQYF
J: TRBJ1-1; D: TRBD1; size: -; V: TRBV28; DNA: TGTGCCAGCAGTTTGGACAGGGGGGGAAGCACTGAAGCTTTCTTT; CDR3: CASSLDRGGSTEAFF
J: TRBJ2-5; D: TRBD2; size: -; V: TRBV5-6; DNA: TGTGCCAGCAGCTTCCGGGGAGGGAAAGAGACCCAGTACTTC; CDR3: CASSFRGGKETQYF
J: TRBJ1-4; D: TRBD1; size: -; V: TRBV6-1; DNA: TGTGCCAGCAGTGAAGTTGAGGGGACAGCAAGTGAAAAACTGTTTTTT; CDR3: CASSEVEGTASEKLFF
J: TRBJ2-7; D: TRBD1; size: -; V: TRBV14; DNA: TGTGCCAGCAGCCAATCTACAGGGGACGAGCAGTACTTC; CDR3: CASSQSTGDEQYF
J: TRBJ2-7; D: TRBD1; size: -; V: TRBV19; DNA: TGTGCCAGTAGTATAGTGGGGACAGCCTACGAGCAGTACTTC; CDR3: CASSIVGTAYEQYF
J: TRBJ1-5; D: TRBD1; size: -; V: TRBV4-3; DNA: TGCGCCAGCAGCCAAGGGTACAAGGGAAGGGGGCGGCCCCAGCATTTT; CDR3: CASSQGYKGRGRPQHF
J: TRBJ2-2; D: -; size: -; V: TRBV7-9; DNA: TGTGCCAGCAGTCTCACCGGGGAGCTGTTTTTT; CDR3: CASSLTGELFF
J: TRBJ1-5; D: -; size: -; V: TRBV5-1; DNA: TGCGCCAGCAGCTTCGATGGCGGGGGCGGACAGCCCCAGCATTTT; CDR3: CASSFDGGGGQPQHF
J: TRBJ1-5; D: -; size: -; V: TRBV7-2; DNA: TGTGCCAGCAGTTCTCCTTCGGCCCTGGGGCATCAGCCCCAGCATTTT; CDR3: CASSSPSALGHQPQHF
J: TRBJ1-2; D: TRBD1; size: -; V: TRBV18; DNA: TGTGCCAGCTCACCAATTGTGGCTTCCGGGACAGAGAACTATGGCTACACCTTC; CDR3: CASSPIVASGTENYGYTF
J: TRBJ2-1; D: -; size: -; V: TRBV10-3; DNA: TGTGCCATCAGTGAGTTAATGGGGCAGCTTAACAATGAGCAGTTCTTC; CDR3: CAISELMGQLNNEQFF
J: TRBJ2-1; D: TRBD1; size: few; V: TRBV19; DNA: TGTGCCAGTAGTATGCGACAGGGCTACAATGAGCAGTTCTTC; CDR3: CASSMRQGYNEQFF
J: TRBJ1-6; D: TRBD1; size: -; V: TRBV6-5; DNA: TGTGCCAGCAGGCAGCCGGGACAGGGAAATTCACCCCTCCACTTT; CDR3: CASRQPGQGNSPLHF
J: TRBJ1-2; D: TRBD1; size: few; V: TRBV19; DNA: TGTGCCAGTACCCGACAGGGGACTAACTATGGCTACACCTTC; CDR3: CASTRQGTNYGYTF
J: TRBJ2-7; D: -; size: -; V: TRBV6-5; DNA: TGTGCCAGCAGTTACGCCGGCTACGAGCAGTACTTC; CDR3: CASSYAGYEQYF
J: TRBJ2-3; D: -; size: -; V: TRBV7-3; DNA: TGTGCCAGCAGCTCGACAGGCACAGATACGCAGTATTTT; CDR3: CASSSTGTDTQYF
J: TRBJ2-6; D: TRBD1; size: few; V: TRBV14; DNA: TGTGCCAGCAGCCGCCGGACAGGGAGCCAACTTCGGGGGACCAACGTCCTGACTTTC; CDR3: CASSRRTGSQLRGTNVLTF
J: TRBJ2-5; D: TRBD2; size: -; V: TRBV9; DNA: TGTGCCAGCAGCCCTCCGACTAGCGGGGGGCGCCAAGAGACCCAGTACTTC; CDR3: CASSPPTSGGRQETQYF
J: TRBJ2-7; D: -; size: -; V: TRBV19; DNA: TGTGCCAGTAGACGAGATTCAGCGGCACCCTCCTACGAGCAGTACTTC; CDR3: CASRRDSAAPSYEQYF
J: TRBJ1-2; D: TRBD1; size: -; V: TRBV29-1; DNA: TGCAGCGTTGGACAGGGGGCAAACTATGGCTACACCTTC; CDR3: CSVGQGANYGYTF
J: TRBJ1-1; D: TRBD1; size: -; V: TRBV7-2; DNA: TGTGCCAGCAGTTTTACAGGGGGTACTGAAGCTTTCTTT; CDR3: CASSFTGGTEAFF
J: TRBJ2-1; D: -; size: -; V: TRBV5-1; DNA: TGCGCCAGCAGCCCCACAGGGTACAATGAGCAGTTCTTC; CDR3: CASSPTGYNEQFF
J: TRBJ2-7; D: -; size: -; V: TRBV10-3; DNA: TGTGCCATCAGTGAGTCCGGGGACACCGGGCGCGAGCAGTACTTC; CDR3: CAISESGDTGREQYF
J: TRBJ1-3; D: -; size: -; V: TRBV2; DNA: TGTGCCAGTCGGACATTAAACTCTGGAAACACCATATATTTT; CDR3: CASRTLNSGNTIYF
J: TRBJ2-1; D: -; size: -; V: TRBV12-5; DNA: TGTGCTAGTGGTTTTCACAGCAATGAGCAGTTCTTC; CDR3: CASGFHSNEQFF
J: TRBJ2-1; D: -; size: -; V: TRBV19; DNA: TGTGCCAGTAGTATAACGGCGGGACCCTACAATGAGCAGTTCTTC; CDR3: CASSITAGPYNEQFF
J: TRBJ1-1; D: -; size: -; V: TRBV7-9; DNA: TGTGCCAGCAGTTCCACAGGGAGAGGAACTGAAGCTTTCTTT; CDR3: CASSSTGRGTEAFF
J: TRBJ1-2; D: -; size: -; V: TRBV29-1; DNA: TGCAGCGCGTGGGACTTTAATGGCTACACCTTC; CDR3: CSAWDFNGYTF
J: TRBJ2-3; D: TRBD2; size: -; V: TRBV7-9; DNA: TGTGCCAGCAGCCCGGGGGGGGGAATCACAGATACGCAGTATTTT; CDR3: CASSPGGGITDTQYF
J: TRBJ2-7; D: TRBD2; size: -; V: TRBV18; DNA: TGTGCCAGCTCACCACCAGGACTAGCGACTAGCTCCTACGAGCAGTACTTC; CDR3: CASSPPGLATSSYEQYF
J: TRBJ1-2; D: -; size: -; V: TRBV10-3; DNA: TGTGCCATCAGGCCGACGGGGAACTATGGCTACACCTTC; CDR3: CAIRPTGNYGYTF
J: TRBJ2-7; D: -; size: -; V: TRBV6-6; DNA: TGTGCCAGCAGTTACTTAAGAGGCGAGCAGTACTTC; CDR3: CASSYLRGEQYF
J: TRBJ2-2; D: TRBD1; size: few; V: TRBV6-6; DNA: TGTGCCAGCGTCCCGGGACAGGGGAAGGTCACCGGGGAGCTGTTTTTT; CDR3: CASVPGQGKVTGELFF
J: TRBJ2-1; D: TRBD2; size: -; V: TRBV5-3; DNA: TGTGCCAGAAGCCTCGGGACTAGCGACTCCTACAATGAGCAGTTCTTC; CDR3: CARSLGTSDSYNEQFF
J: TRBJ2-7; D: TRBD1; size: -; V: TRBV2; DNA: TGTGCCAGCAGTGTAGGGGACAGCTACGAGCAGTACTTC; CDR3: CASSVGDSYEQYF
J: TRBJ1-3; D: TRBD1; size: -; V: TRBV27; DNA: TGTGCCAGCAGTGTGACAGGGAGCTCTGGAAACACCATATATTTT; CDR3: CASSVTGSSGNTIYF
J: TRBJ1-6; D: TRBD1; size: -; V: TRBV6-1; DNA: TGTGCCAGCAGTGAACTGACAGGGGAGGATTCACCCCTCCACTTT; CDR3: CASSELTGEDSPLHF
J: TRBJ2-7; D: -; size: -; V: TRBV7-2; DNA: TGTGCCAGCAGCACCCGCGGAGTCTACGAGCAGTACTTC; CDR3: CASSTRGVYEQYF
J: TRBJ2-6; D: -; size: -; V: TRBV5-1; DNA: TGCGCCAGCAGCTTGGAGGAGTCCGGGGCCAACGTCCTGACTTTC; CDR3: CASSLEESGANVLTF
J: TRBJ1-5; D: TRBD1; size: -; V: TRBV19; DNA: TGTGCCAGTACGGGGACAGGCAAAGGTAGTCAGCCCCAGCATTTT; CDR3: CASTGTGKGSQPQHF
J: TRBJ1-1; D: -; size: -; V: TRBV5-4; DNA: TGTGCCAGCAGCACAACACAGGGTAGCACTGAAGCTTTCTTT; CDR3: CASSTTQGSTEAFF
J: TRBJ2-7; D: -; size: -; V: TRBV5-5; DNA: TGTGCCAGCAGCAATTACTACGAGCAGTACTTC; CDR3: CASSNYYEQYF
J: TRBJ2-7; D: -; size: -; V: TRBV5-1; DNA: TGCGCCAGCAGCTTGACTAGCTCCTACGAGCAGTACTTC; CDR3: CASSLTSSYEQYF
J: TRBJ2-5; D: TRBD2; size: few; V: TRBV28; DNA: TGTGCCAGCAGTTTAAGGGCGGGGACTAGCGGGAGGCGAGAGACCCAGTACTTC; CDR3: CASSLRAGTSGRRETQYF
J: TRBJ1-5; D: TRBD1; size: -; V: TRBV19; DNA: TGTGCCACCGGACAGGGCAATCAGCCCCAGCATTTT; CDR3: CATGQGNQPQHF
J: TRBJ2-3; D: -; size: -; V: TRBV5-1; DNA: TGCGCCAGCAGCTTCCCGGGGGAAGATACGCAGTATTTT; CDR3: CASSFPGEDTQYF
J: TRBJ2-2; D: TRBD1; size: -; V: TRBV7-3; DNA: TGTGCCAGCAGCTTTACAGGGGGCTTAAGTGCCGGGGAGCTGTTTTTT; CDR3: CASSFTGGLSAGELFF
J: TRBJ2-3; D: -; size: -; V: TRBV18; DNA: TGTGCCAGCTCACCACCGTCTACAGATACGCAGTATTTT; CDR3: CASSPPSTDTQYF
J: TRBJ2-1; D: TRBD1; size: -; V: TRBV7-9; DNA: TGTGCCAGCAGCTGGGGACAGGTCCAGAACAATGAGCAGTTCTTC; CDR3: CASSWGQVQNNEQFF
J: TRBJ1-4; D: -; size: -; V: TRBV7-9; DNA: TGTGCCAGCAGCCGAACAGGGCCGGGTGCGGAAAAACTGTTTTTT; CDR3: CASSRTGPGAEKLFF
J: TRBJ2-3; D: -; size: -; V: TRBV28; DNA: TGTGCCATCGTACCGGGGGACCGCCCAGATACGCAGTATTTT; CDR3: CAIVPGDRPDTQYF
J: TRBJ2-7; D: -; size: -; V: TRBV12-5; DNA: TGTGCTAGTAGCAGGGAGCAGTACTTC; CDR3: CASSREQYF
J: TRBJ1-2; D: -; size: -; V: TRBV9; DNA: TGTGCCAGCAGCGCACAGGGTAACTATGGCTACACCTTC; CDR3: CASSAQGNYGYTF
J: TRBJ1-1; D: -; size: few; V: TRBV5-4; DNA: TGTGCCAGCAGCTTGCAGGGCCATGAAGCTTTCTTT; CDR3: CASSLQGHEAFF
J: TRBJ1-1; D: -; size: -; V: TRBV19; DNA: TGTGCCAGTAGCCCAGGATGGCGGAACACTGAAGCTTTCTTT; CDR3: CASSPGWRNTEAFF
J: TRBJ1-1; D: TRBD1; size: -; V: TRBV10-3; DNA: TGTGCCATCAGTGATTCGACAGGGACTGAAGCTTTCTTT; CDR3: CAISDSTGTEAFF